This TCR beta chain was captured by sequencing in a study of molecular identifiers for immune sequencing clone quantification. Naive CD8 T cells were FACS-sorted by CD8+CD4-CCR7+CD45RA+ markers. Preparation of the bulk TCR libraries relied on previously described methods and listed TCR primers. TCRdb processed the PCR reads anew with MiXCR; each CDR3 protein has one entry. In the table there are 9,500 to 15,000 distinct CDR3 sequences, 18% of which are singletons. By frequency in the sample, this clonotype is medium-sized. V was clipped by 6 bases and J by 0 bases, with 24 bases between them. The CDR3 runs to 17 residues. The germline V gene has CDR1 DFQATT and CDR2 SNEGSKA (reference sequence).

The clonotype comes from a human donor in good health. Some libraries in this study had Jurkat cell RNA spiked in. Input material: naive CD8+ T cells from blood, with Jurkat cell RNA spiked in. Subset in this sample: FACS-sorted CD8+CD4-CCR7+CD45RA+ naive T cells. The chain combines TRBV20-1 with TRBJ2-7, with D perhaps matching TRBD1 (7 bases). The CDR3 loop reads CSAQGGGTTISSYEQYF. CDR3 nucleotide sequence: TGCAGTGCACAAGGGGGCGGGACGACGATTAGCTCCTACGAGCAGTACTTC.